The 2 T cell receptor beta chains below all came from one sample that was sequenced in a study of beta chain features in type 1 diabetes. The whole isolated RNA underwent reverse transcription, so sequencing captured expressed TCRB transcripts. The method was immunoSEQ multiplex PCR; TCRdb's version includes in-frame clones alone and lacks a portion of them. The data contain 110,000 to 150,000 clones, about 10% of them singletons. Sequencing input: central memory CD4+ T cells from blood. The receptors originated from a man between 18 and 35 years old in good health.

The chain carries TRBV25-1 and TRBJ2-2; possible D gene TRBD2, 6 bases. This CDR3 region has 15 residues. Germline values: CDR1 MGHDK, CDR2 SYGVNS. V was trimmed by 2 bases and J by 2 bases, leaving 9 bases between them. The CDR3 sequence is CASSEAGLNTGELFF. The CDR3 nucleotides read TGTGCCAGCAGTGAAGCGGGACTCAACACCGGGGAGCTGTTTTTT.

Many counts were recorded for this clone. The CDR3 protein is CASSFADPSYEQYF. Written as DNA, the CDR3 is TGTGCCAGCAGCTTTGCGGATCCCTCCTACGAGCAGTACTTC. The rearrangement uses TRBV7-9 and TRBJ2-7; no reliable D call. The CDR3 length is 14 residues. CDR1 is SEHNR and CDR2 is FQNEAQ in the germline V gene (reference sequence). Trimming took 3 bases from V and 0 from J, leaving 9 bases between them.